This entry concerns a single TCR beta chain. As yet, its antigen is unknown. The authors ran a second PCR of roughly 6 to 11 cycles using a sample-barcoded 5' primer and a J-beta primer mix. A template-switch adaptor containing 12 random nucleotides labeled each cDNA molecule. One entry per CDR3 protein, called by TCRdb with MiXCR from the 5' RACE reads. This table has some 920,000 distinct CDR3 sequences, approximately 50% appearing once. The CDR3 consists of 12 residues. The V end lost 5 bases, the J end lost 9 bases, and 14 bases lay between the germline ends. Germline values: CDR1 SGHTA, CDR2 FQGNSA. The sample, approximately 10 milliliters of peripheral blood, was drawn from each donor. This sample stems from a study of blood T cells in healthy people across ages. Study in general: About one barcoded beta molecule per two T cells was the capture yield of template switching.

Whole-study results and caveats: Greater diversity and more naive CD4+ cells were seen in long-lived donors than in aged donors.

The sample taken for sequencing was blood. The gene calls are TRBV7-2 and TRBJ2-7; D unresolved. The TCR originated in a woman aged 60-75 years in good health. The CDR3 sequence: CASSPPSLVQYF. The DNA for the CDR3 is TGTGCCAGCAGCCCCCCTAGTTTAGTGCAGTACTTC.